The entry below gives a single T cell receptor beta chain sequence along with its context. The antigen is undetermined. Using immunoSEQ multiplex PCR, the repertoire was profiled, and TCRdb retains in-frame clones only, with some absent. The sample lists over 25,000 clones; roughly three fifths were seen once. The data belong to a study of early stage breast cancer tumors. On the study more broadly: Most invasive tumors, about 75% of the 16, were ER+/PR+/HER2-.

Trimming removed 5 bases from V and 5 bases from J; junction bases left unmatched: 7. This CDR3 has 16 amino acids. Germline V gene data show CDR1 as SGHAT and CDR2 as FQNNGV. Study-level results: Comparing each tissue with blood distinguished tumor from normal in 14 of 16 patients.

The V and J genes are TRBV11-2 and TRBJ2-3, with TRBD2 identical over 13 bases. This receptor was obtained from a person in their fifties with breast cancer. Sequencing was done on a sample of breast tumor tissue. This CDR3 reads CASSPLAGGRIDTQYF. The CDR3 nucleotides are TGTGCCAGCAGCCCACTAGCGGGAGGGAGGATAGATACGCAGTATTTT.